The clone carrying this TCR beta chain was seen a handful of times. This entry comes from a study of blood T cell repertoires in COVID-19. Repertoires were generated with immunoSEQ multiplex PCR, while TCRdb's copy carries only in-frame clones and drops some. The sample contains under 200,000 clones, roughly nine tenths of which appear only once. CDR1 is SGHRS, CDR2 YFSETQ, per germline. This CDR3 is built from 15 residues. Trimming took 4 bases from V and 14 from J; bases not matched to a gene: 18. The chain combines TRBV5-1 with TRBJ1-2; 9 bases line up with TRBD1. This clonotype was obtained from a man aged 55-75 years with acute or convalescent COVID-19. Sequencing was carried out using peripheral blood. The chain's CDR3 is CASSLTPGQGVSWTF. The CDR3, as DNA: TGCGCCAGCAGCCTCACTCCGGGACAGGGCGTCTCGTGGACCTTC.